The 10 T cell receptor beta chains listed next were all sequenced from one sample in a study of T cells after yellow fever vaccination. Each CDR3 protein is one row after TCRdb ran MiXCR on the 5' RACE reads. The table has 360,000 or so distinct CDR3 sequences, 11% seen once. Sequenced here: PBMCs, sampled on the day of the first yellow fever vaccination. These TCRs come from a young man who received the YFV17D yellow fever vaccine.

In its sample, this clonotype was seen a few times. The chain has TRBV7-2 and TRBJ1-2; D not resolved. Per germline, CDR1 SGHTA and CDR2 FQGNSA. V was trimmed by 2 bases and J by 0 bases, leaving 7 bases between them. The CDR3 runs 14 residues. The CDR3 sequence: CASSLSWTNYGYTF. CDR3 DNA sequence: TGTGCCAGCAGCTTATCTTGGACTAACTATGGCTACACCTTC. The variable domain in full, with the rest retrieved from reference TRBV7-2 and TRBJ1-2, is GAGVSQSPSNKVTEKGKDVELRCDPISGHTALYWYRQSLGQGLEFLIYFQGNSAPDKSGLPSDRFSAERTGGSVSTLTIQRTQQEDSAVYLCASSLSWTNYGYTFGSGTRLTVV.

This clonotype was counted between two and nine times. V is TRBV7-2 and J is TRBJ1-6, with D possibly matching TRBD1 (5 bases). V lost 7 bases and J 4 bases, leaving 14 bases between the germline ends. This CDR3 spans 15 amino acids. Germline CDR1 reads SGHTA; CDR2 reads FQGNSA. The CDR3 loop reads CASNRDGIYNSPLHF. CDR3 sequence (DNA): TGTGCCAGCAACCGGGACGGTATTTATAATTCACCCCTCCACTTT.

The gene calls are TRBV5-5 and TRBJ1-3, with 9 nucleotides matching TRBD1. This CDR3 has 16 amino acids. CDR1 is SGHKS and CDR2 is YYEKEE in the germline V gene (reference sequence). The trim removed 2 bases at V and 4 bases at J, leaving 7 bases unmatched. CDR3: CASSLSGQGFGNTIYF. CDR3 bases: TGTGCCAGCAGCTTATCGGGACAGGGTTTCGGAAACACCATATATTTT. The variable domain in full, with the rest retrieved from reference TRBV5-5 and TRBJ1-3, is DAGVTQSPTHLIKTRGQQVTLRCSPISGHKSVSWYQQVLGQGPQFIFQYYEKEERGRGNFPDRFSARQFPNYSSELNVNALLLGDSALYLCASSLSGQGFGNTIYFGEGSWLTVV.

The J gene is TRBJ2-5, the V gene TRBV6-5; D is unresolved. V lost 3 bases and J lost 7, with 6 bases in between. Germline assignment: CDR1 MNHEY and CDR2 SVGAGI. The CDR3 has 11 residues. The CDR3 loop reads CASSYGATQYF. CDR3 bases: TGTGCCAGCAGTTATGGCGCGACCCAGTACTTC.

This rearrangement joins TRBV5-1 to TRBJ1-5; no reliable D call. This CDR3 comprises 13 residues. V shed 5 bases and J shed 4 bases, with 10 bases lying between them. CDR1 is SGHRS, CDR2 YFSETQ, per germline. CDR3 DNA: TGCGCCAGCAGTATAGACGTGAATCAGCCCCAGCATTTT. Amino acid sequence: CASSIDVNQPQHF.

This chain uses TRBV10-3 with TRBJ1-4; D remains ambiguous. Trimming cost V 5 bases and J 8 bases, with 12 bases left between them. The germline CDR1 and CDR2 sequences are ENHRY and SYGVKD. The CDR3 length is 13 residues. CDR3 nucleotides: TGTGCCATCAGTTTATGGACGGTAGAAAAACTGTTTTTT. As protein: CAISLWTVEKLFF.

The rearrangement joins TRBV12-3 or TRBV12-4 to TRBJ2-4, with a possible D match to TRBD2 (6 bases). The CDR3 has 14 amino acids. The germline V and J ends were trimmed by 10 bases and 7 bases, with 20 bases remaining between them. The CDR3 region has the DNA TGTGCCACCTACCGGAGGGGCGCGGGGAACATTCAGTACTTC. Amino acids: CATYRRGAGNIQYF.

This chain connects TRBV28 to TRBJ2-7; 11 bases agree with TRBD1. After removal of 5 bases from V and 4 bases from J, the junction contained 4 bases not matched to a gene. This CDR3 has 14 amino acids. Germline V lookup: CDR1 MDHEN, CDR2 SYDVKM. DNA of the CDR3: TGTGCCAGCAGTGGACAGGGGGCGCGGTACGAGCAGTACGTC. Translated, it gives CASSGQGARYEQYV.

J is TRBJ1-1 and V is TRBV7-8, with D uncertain. V lost 5 bases and J 8 bases, leaving 15 bases between the germline ends. Germline CDR1 and CDR2: SGHVS and FQNEAQ. The CDR3 runs to 13 residues. The CDR3, as DNA: TGTGCCAGCAGCACCTCGGAGGGCGTAGAAGCTTTCTTT. This encodes CASSTSEGVEAFF.

The CDR3 sequence: CASSLPDRATYEQYF. The CDR3 nucleotides are TGTGCCAGCAGTTTACCCGACAGGGCAACCTACGAGCAGTACTTC. The V and J genes are TRBV12-3 or TRBV12-4 and TRBJ2-7, with 7 bases aligning to TRBD1. The CDR3 contains 15 residues. With 2 bases clipped from V and 2 bases from J, the junction kept 6 bases outside the gene matches.